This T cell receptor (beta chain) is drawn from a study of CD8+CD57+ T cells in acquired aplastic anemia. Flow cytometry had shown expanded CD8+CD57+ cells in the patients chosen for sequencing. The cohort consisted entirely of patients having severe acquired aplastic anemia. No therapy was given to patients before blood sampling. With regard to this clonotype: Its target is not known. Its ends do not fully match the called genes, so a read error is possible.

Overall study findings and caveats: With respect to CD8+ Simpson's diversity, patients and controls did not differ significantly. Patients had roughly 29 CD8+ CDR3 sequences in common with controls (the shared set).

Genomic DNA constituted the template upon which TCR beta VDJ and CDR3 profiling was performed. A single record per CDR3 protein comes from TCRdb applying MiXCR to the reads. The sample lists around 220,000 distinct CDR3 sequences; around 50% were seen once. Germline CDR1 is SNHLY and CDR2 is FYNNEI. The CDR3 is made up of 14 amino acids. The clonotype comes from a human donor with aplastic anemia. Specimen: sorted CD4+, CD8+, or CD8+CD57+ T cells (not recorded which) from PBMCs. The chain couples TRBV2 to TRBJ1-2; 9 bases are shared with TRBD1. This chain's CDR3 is CAISERGQGAGYTF. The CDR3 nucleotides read TGTGCCATCAGTGAGCGGGGACAGGGAGCTGGCTACACCTTC.